The 17 T cell receptor beta chains given below trace back to one sample, sequenced in a study of CD8 T cells in ankylosing spondylitis. TCRdb analysed the 5' RACE reads with MiXCR anew, one entry per CDR3 protein. The sample holds under 250,000 distinct CDR3 sequences, more than 25% seen once. Sample: blood, either unsorted or a sorted T cell fraction (not recorded which). The receptors were sampled from a male donor with ankylosing spondylitis or in good health (not recorded which).

This chain connects TRBV7-9 to TRBJ2-1, with D perhaps matching TRBD2 (7 bases). Germline CDR1 SEHNR, CDR2 FQNEAQ (reference sequence). This CDR3 spans 13 amino acids. The V end was cut by 1 base, the J end by 12 bases, with 13 bases between. Here the CDR3 DNA reads TGTGCCAGCAGCTTAGGGCAGGGGAGGGGGCAGTTCTTC. It yields the protein CASSLGQGRGQFF.

The chain recombines TRBV20-1 with TRBJ2-7; D is possibly TRBD1 or TRBD2 (5 bases each). The CDR3 extends over 14 amino acids. Per germline, CDR1 DFQATT and CDR2 SNEGSKA (reference sequence). V was trimmed by 4 bases and J by 6 bases, leaving 19 bases between them. CDR3 loop: CSANRGTSQSEQYF. DNA of the CDR3: TGCAGTGCTAACCGAGGGACCTCTCAAAGCGAGCAGTACTTC.

This clonotype was counted only a few times. CDR3 sequence (DNA): TGCGCCAGCGGGGAACAGGGGGCGAATTCACCCCTCCACTTT. Encoded protein: CASGEQGANSPLHF. The chain couples TRBV5-1 to TRBJ1-6, with 9 bases fitting TRBD1. CDR3 length: 14 residues. The J segment lost 7 bases and the V segment lost 7 bases, leaving 6 bases of the junction unmatched. Germline-derived CDR1 and CDR2 are SGHRS and YFSETQ. Full variable domain (missing parts from reference TRBV5-1 and TRBJ1-6): KAGVTQTPRYLIKTRGQQVTLSCSPISGHRSVSWYQQTPGQGLQFLFEYFSETQRNKGNFPGRFSGRQFSNSRSEMNVSTLELGDSALYLCASGEQGANSPLHFGNGTRLTVT.

The chain links TRBV5-5 to TRBJ1-5, with D unresolved. The CDR3 runs to 13 residues. Trimming removed 0 bases at V and 3 bases at J, with 4 bases between. Germline values: CDR1 SGHKS, CDR2 YYEKEE (reference sequence). CDR3 loop: CASSLANNQPQHF. The CDR3 DNA follows: TGTGCCAGCAGCTTGGCCAACAATCAGCCCCAGCATTTT.

The CDR3 DNA reads as TGTGCCAGCAGCATCTACGACAGGGGCTACGAGCAGTACTTC. It encodes CASSIYDRGYEQYF. V and J are TRBV5-6 and TRBJ2-7, with TRBD1 matching 8 bases. The CDR3 is made up of 14 amino acids. CDR1 and CDR2 (germline): SGHDT, YYEEEE. V was clipped by 4 bases and J by 3 bases; unmatched bases: 6.

The chain carries TRBV12-3 or TRBV12-4 and TRBJ2-1, with 9 bases matching TRBD2. The CDR3 has 14 amino acids. V shed 3 bases and J 10 bases; nucleotides not matched to a gene: 7. The chain's CDR3 is CASSFGGGAKEQFF. The CDR3 DNA reads TGTGCCAGCAGTTTCGGCGGGGGGGCGAAGGAGCAGTTCTTC.

At least ten counts were recorded for this clonotype. The chain is built from TRBV6-5 and TRBJ2-6, with D unclear. The CDR3 is 17 amino acids. Looked up from germline, CDR1 is MNHEY and CDR2 is SVGAGI. Trimming cost V 0 bases and J 0 bases, with 9 bases left between them. The CDR3 region has the DNA TGTGCCAGCAGTTACTCGATCCGATACTCTGGGGCCAACGTCCTGACTTTC. It codes for CASSYSIRYSGANVLTF.

This clonotype was found a few times. The chain links TRBV12-3 or TRBV12-4 to TRBJ1-3; D is ambiguous. Trimming removed 1 base at V and 2 bases at J, with 6 bases between. There are 14 residues in the CDR3. The CDR3 DNA sequence: TGTGCCAGCAGTTTAGGCCCAGCTGGAAACACCATATATTTT. Encoded protein: CASSLGPAGNTIYF.

The CDR3 bases are TGCAGTGCTAGTTGGACCGTAACTGAAGCTTTCTTT. This translates into CSASWTVTEAFF. The J gene is TRBJ1-1, the V gene TRBV20-1; D is unresolved. CDR1 is DFQATT and CDR2 is SNEGSKA in the germline V gene (reference sequence). The CDR3 has 12 residues. V was shortened by 3 bases and J by 5 bases, with 10 bases between the two germline ends.

This chain links TRBV12-3 or TRBV12-4 with TRBJ2-1; D possibly corresponds to TRBD2 (5 bases). V lost 6 bases to trimming and J lost 2 bases, with 17 bases between them. The CDR3 is 16 residues long. CDR3 amino acids: CASSRGDTLPYNEQFF. Here the CDR3 DNA reads TGTGCCAGCAGCCGGGGAGACACCTTGCCCTACAATGAGCAGTTCTTC.

This clonotype was detected only a few times. CDR3 loop: CSALTELGYEQYF. In DNA form, the CDR3 reads TGCAGTGCTCTGACAGAACTTGGCTACGAGCAGTACTTC. The J gene is TRBJ2-7, the V gene TRBV20-1, with D possibly TRBD1 on 5 matching bases. The CDR3 contains 13 residues. Trimming removed 5 bases at V and 3 bases at J, with 14 bases between. The germline CDR1 and CDR2 sequences are DFQATT and SNEGSKA (reference sequence).

The chain recombines TRBV12-3 or TRBV12-4 with TRBJ2-3; D gene uncertain. This CDR3 contains 15 residues. V was trimmed by 8 bases and J by 1 base, leaving 16 bases between them. CDR3 bases: TGTGCCAGCGGCCCGACTGATTTCGGCACAGATACGCAGTATTTT. Encoded protein: CASGPTDFGTDTQYF.

In this sample, this clonotype turned up a few times. The V and J genes are TRBV18 and TRBJ2-1, with D uncertain. This CDR3 spans 13 amino acids. The germline gives CDR1 KGHSH, CDR2 LQKENI. V was cut by 4 bases and J by 6 bases, with 10 bases left in between. The chain's CDR3 is CASSLFGSNEQFF. For the CDR3, the DNA is TGTGCCAGCTCACTTTTCGGATCCAATGAGCAGTTCTTC.

This clonotype came up a few times. The gene calls are TRBV29-1 and TRBJ2-1, with TRBD1 matching 9 bases. V gave up 7 bases and J gave up 6 bases; unmatched junction bases: 7. This CDR3 has 13 amino acids. Germline CDR1 and CDR2: SQVTM and ANQGSEA. The CDR3 is CSAKGTGSNEQFF. The CDR3 nucleotides are TGCAGCGCGAAAGGGACAGGGAGCAATGAGCAGTTCTTC.

This sequence joins TRBV20-1 and TRBJ2-1; D is uncertain. Trimming removed 0 bases from V and 8 bases from J, with 17 bases in between. The CDR3 loop spans 15 amino acids. Germline V gene data show CDR1 as DFQATT and CDR2 as SNEGSKA (reference sequence). CDR3 loop: CSARDGNSPTDEQFF. CDR3 coding DNA: TGCAGTGCTAGAGACGGAAATTCACCTACCGATGAGCAGTTCTTC.

The chain combines TRBV5-1 with TRBJ1-2; TRBD1 matches 11 bases. CDR1 and CDR2 (germline): SGHRS, YFSETQ. This CDR3 contains 15 residues. V lost 3 bases to trimming and J lost 13 bases; unmatched junction nucleotides: 14. This CDR3 reads CASSSHRTGGGSGTF. The CDR3 DNA follows: TGCGCCAGCAGCTCTCATCGGACAGGGGGCGGGTCGGGCACCTTC.

The V and J genes are TRBV6-5 and TRBJ2-7, with D perhaps matching TRBD1 (5 bases). Germline CDR1 is MNHEY and CDR2 is SVGAGI. The CDR3 length is 18 residues. With 0 bases removed from V and 2 bases from J, the gap between germline ends came to 20 bases. The DNA for the CDR3 is TGTGCCAGCAGTTACTCTTTTTTTGGGGCCTCAACCCCCTACGAGCAGTACTTC. Protein product: CASSYSFFGASTPYEQYF.